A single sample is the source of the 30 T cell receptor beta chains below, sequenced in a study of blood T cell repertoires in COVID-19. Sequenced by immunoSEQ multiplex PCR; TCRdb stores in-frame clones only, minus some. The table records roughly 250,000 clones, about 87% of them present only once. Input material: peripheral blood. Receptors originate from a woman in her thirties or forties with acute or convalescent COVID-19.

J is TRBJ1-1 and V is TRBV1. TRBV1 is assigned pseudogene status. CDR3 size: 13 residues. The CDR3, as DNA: TGCACCAGCAGCCCACCCGAGTCCGCTGAAGCTTTCTTT. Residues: CTSSPPESAEAFF.

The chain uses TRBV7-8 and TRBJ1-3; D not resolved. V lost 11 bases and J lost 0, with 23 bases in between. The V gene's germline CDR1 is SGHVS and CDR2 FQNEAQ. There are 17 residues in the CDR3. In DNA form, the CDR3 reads TGTGCCTCCACGGTTAACCTTATACTTTACTCTGGAAACACCATATATTTT. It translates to CASTVNLILYSGNTIYF.

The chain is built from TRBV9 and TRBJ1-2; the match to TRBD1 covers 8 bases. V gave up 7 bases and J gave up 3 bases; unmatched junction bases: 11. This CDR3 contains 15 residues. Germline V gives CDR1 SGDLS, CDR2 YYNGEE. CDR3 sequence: CASLGSQGVHYGYTF. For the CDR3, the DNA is TGTGCCAGCTTAGGTTCACAGGGGGTGCACTATGGCTACACCTTC.

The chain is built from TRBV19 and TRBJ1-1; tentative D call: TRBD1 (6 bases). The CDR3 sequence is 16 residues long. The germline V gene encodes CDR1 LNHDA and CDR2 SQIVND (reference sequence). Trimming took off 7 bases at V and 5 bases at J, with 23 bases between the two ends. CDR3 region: CASIRRGGVMGTEAFF. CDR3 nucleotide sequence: TGTGCCAGTATTCGCAGGGGAGGGGTAATGGGGACTGAAGCTTTCTTT. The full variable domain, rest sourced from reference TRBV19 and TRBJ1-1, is DGGITQSPKYLFRKEGQNVTLSCEQNLNHDAMYWYRQDPGQGLRLIYYSQIVNDFQKGDIAEGYSVSREKKESFPLTVTSAQKNPTAFYLCASIRRGGVMGTEAFFGQGTRLTVV.

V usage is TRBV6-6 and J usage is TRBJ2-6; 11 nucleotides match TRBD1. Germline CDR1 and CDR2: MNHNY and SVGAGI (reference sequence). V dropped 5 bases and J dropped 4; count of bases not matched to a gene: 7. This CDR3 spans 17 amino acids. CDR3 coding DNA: TGTGCCAGCAGTCGTTGGACAGGGGGCGACGGGGCCAACGTCCTGACTTTC. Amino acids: CASSRWTGGDGANVLTF.

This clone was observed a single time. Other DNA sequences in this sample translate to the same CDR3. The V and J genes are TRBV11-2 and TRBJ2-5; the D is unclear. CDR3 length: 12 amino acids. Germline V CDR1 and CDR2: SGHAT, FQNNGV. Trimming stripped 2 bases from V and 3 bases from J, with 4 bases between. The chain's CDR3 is CASSLSEETQYF. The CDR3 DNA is TGTGCCAGCAGCTTATCAGAAGAGACCCAGTACTTC.

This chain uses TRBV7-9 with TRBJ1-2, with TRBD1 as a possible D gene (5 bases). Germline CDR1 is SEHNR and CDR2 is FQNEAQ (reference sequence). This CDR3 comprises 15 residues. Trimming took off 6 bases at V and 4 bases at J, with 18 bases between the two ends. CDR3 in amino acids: CASRGGAGNVYGYTF. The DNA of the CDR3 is TGTGCCAGCAGGGGAGGGGCAGGCAACGTCTATGGCTACACCTTC. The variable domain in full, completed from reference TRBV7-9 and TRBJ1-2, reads DTGVSQNPRHKITKRGQNVTFRCDPISEHNRLYWYRQTLGQGPEFLTYFQNEAQLEKSRLLSDRFSAERPKGSFSTLEIQRTEQGDSAMYLCASRGGAGNVYGYTFGSGTRLTVV.

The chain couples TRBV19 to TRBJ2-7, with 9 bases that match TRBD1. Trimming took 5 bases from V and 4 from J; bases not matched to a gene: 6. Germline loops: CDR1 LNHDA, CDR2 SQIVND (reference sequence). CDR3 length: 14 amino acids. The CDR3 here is CASSAGTGKYEQYV. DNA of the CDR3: TGTGCCAGTAGTGCCGGGACAGGGAAGTACGAGCAGTACGTC.

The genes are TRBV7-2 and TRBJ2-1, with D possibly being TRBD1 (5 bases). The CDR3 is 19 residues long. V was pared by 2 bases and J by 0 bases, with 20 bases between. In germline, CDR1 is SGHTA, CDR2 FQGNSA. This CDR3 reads CASSLPPRGASSSYNEQFF. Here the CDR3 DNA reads TGTGCCAGCAGCTTACCACCCCGTGGGGCCAGTAGCTCCTACAATGAGCAGTTCTTC.

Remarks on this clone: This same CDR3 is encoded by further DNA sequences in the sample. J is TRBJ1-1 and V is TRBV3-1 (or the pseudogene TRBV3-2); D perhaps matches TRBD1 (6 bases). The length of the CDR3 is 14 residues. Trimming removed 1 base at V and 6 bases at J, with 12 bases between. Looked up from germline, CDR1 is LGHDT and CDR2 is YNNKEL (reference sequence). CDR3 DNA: TGTGCCAGCAGCCAAGCGGGGGGGCGGGCTGAAGCTTTCTTT. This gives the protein CASSQAGGRAEAFF.

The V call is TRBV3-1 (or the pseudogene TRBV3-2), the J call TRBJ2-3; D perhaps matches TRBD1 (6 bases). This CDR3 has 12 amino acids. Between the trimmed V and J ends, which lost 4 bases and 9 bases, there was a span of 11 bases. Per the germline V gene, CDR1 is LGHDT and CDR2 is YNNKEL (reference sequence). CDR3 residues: CASSPDRLTQYF. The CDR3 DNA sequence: TGTGCCAGCAGCCCGGACAGATTAACGCAGTATTTT.

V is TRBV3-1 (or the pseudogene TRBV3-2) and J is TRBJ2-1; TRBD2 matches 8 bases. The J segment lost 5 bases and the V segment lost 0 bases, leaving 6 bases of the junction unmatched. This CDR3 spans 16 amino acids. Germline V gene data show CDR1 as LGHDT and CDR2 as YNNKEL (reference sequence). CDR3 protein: CASSQDPQRGNNEQFF. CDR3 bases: TGTGCCAGCAGCCAAGATCCCCAGCGGGGGAACAATGAGCAGTTCTTC.

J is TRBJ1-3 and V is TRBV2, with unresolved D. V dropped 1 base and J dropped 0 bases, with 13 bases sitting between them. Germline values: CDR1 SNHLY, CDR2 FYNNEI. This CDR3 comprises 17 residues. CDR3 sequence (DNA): TGTGCCAGCAGTGAAGAAATGGTACTGCGCTCTGGAAACACCATATATTTT. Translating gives CASSEEMVLRSGNTIYF.

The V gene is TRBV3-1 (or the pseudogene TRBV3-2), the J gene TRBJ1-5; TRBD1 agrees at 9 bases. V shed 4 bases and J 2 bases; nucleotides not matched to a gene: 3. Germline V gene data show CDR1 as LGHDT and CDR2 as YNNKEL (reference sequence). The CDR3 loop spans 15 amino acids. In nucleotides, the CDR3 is TGTGCCAGCAGCCCCGGGACAGGGCGCAATCAGCCCCAGCATTTT. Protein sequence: CASSPGTGRNQPQHF.

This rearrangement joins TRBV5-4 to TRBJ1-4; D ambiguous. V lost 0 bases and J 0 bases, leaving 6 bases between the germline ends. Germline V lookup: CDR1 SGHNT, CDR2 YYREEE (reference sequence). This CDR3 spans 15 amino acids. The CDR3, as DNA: TGTGCCAGCAGCTTGGCGTCAGCAACTAATGAAAAACTGTTTTTT. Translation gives CASSLASATNEKLFF.

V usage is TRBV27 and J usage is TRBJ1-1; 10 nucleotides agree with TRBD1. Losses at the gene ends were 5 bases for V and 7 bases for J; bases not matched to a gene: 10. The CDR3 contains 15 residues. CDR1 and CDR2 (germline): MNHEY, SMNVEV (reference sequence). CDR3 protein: CASSPWTGGTIEAFF. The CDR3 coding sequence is TGTGCCAGCAGTCCCTGGACAGGGGGGACGATTGAAGCTTTCTTT.

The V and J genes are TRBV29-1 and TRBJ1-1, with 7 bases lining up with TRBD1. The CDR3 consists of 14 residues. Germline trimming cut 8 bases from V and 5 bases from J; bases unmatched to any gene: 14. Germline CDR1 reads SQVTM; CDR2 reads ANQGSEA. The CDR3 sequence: CSTRTGTVGTEAFF. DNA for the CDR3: TGCAGCACTCGAACCGGGACAGTCGGGACTGAAGCTTTCTTT.

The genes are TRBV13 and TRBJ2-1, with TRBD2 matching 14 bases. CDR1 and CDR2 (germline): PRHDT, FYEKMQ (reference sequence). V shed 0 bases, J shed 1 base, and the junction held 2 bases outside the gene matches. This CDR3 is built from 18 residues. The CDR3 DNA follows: TGTGCCAGCAGCTTAGGCCGGACTAGCGGGGGGTCCTACAATGAGCAGTTCTTC. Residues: CASSLGRTSGGSYNEQFF.

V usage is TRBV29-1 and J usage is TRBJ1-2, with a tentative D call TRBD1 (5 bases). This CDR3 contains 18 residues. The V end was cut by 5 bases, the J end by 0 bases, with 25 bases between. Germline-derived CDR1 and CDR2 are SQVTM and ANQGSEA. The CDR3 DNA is TGCAGCGTTTTGGTCCCCCCCAATGGCAGGGATTCTAACTATGGCTACACCTTC. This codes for CSVLVPPNGRDSNYGYTF.

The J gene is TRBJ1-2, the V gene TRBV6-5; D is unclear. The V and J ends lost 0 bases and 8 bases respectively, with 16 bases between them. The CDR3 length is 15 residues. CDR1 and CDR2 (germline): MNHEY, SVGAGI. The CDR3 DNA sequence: TGTGCCAGCAGTTACTCCAGTTTCGAGGTCCGGGGCTACACCTTC. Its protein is CASSYSSFEVRGYTF.

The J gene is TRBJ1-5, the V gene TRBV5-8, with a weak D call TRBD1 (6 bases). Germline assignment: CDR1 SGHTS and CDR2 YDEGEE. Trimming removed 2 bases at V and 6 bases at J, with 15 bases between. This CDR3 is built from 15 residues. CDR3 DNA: TGTGCCAGCAGCTTCGAGGGGGTCAGGGTTCAGCCCCAGCATTTT. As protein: CASSFEGVRVQPQHF.

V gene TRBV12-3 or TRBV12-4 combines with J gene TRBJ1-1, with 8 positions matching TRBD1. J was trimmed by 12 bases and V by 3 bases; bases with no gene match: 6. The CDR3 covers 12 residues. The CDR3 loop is CASSFRGQESFF. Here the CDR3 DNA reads TGTGCCAGCAGTTTCAGGGGACAGGAGTCTTTCTTT.

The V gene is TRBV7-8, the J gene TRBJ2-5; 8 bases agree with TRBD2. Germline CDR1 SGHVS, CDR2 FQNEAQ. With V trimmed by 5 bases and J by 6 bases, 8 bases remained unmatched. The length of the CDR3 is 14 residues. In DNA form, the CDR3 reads TGTGCCAGCAGCCCGGGGGGGGGCGGTCAGACCCAGTACTTC. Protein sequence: CASSPGGGGQTQYF. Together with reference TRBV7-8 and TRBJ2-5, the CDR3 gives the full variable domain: GAGVSQSPRYKVAKRGQDVALRCDPISGHVSLFWYQQALGQGPEFLTYFQNEAQLDKSGLPSDRFFAERPEGSVSTLKIQRTQQEDSAVYLCASSPGGGGQTQYFGPGTRLLVL.

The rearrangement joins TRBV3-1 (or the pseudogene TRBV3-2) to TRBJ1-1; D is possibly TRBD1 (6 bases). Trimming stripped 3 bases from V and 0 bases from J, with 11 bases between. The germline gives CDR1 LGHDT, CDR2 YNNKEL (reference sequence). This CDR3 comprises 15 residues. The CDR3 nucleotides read TGTGCCAGCAGCCAGGGACACACCTTGAACACTGAAGCTTTCTTT. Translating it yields CASSQGHTLNTEAFF.

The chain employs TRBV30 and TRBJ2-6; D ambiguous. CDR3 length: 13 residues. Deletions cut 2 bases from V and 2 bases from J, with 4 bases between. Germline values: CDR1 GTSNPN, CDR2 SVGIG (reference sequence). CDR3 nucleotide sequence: TGTGCCTGGAGTCGAGCTGGGGCCAACGTCCTGACTTTC. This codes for CAWSRAGANVLTF.

The CDR3 sequence: CASKATGLGTGELFF. CDR3 sequence (DNA): TGTGCCAGCAAGGCTACAGGGTTAGGGACCGGGGAGCTGTTTTTT. The chain links TRBV7-3 to TRBJ2-2; D might be TRBD1 (6 bases). Per the germline V gene, CDR1 is SGHTA and CDR2 is FQGTGA. Trimming cost V 7 bases and J 5 bases, with 17 bases left between them. This CDR3 is built from 15 residues.

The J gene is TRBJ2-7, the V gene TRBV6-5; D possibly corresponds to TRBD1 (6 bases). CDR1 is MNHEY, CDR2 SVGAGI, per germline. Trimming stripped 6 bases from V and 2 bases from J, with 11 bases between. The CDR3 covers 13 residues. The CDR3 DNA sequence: TGTGCCAGCAGAGGGACACGTACCTACGAGCAGTACGTC. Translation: CASRGTRTYEQYV.

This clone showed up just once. The CDR3: CASTLQRARVGARATIYF. The CDR3 DNA sequence: TGTGCCAGCACACTTCAACGGGCCAGGGTTGGGGCCCGGGCCACCATATATTTT. This rearrangement joins TRBV11-2 to TRBJ1-3, with D possibly TRBD1 on 5 matching bases. V lost 7 bases, J lost 9 bases, and 31 bases lay in between. The CDR3 covers 18 residues. The germline V gene has CDR1 SGHAT and CDR2 FQNNGV.

The CDR3 loop is CASSSTGGTGETQYF. The CDR3 DNA reads as TGCGCCAGCAGCTCGACTGGTGGGACAGGAGAGACCCAGTACTTC. The V gene is TRBV5-1, the J gene TRBJ2-5; 8 bases match TRBD1. The CDR3 contains 15 residues. V lost 3 bases and J lost 4; bases outside the gene matches: 8. Looked up from germline, CDR1 is SGHRS and CDR2 is YFSETQ. The full variable domain, its missing parts supplied by reference TRBV5-1 and TRBJ2-5, is KAGVTQTPRYLIKTRGQQVTLSCSPISGHRSVSWYQQTPGQGLQFLFEYFSETQRNKGNFPGRFSGRQFSNSRSEMNVSTLELGDSALYLCASSSTGGTGETQYFGPGTRLLVL.

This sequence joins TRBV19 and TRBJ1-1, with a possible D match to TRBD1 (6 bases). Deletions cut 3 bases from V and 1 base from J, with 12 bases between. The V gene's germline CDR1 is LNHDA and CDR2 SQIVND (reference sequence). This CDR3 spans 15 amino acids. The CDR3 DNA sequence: TGTGCCAGTAGTATCGGCAGGGGAAGGAACACTGAAGCTTTCTTT. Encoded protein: CASSIGRGRNTEAFF.